This T cell receptor (beta chain) is drawn from a study of cytomegalovirus exposure and HLA in healthy donors. Study-level results: Most TCR sequences proved rare, with some public TCRs found in many donors. The study designated some 180 TCR beta chains cytomegalovirus-associated. There was a cluster of highly shared sequence variants that was likely a sequencing artifact.

Deletions cut 3 bases from V and 7 bases from J, with 12 bases between. The CDR3 totals 13 residues. From germline, CDR1 is MGHDK and CDR2 SYGVNS. As for this clone: As yet, its antigen is unknown.

Use of 60 Vbeta and 13 Jbeta primers characterized the PCR. The method was immunoSEQ multiplex PCR; TCRdb's version includes in-frame clones alone and lacks a portion of them. Seen here are tens of thousands of clones, 80% to 90% observed once, and the top ten hold roughly 8.8%. This chain joins TRBV25-1 and TRBJ1-2, with D unclear. This receptor was obtained from a woman aged 40 to 49 in good health and CMV-seronegative. The sample taken for sequencing was PBMCs. As DNA, the CDR3 is TGTGCCAGCAGTGACGTACAACTATCTGGCTACACCTTC. Encoded protein: CASSDVQLSGYTF.